This T cell receptor (beta chain) came from a study of blood T cell repertoires in COVID-19. Trimming stripped 3 bases from V and 7 bases from J, with 12 bases between. The CDR3 runs 13 residues. Germline CDR1 is LGHNA and CDR2 is YSLEER. In the source study's methods: Estimated nucleated cell counts came from reference gene primer amplification. Sequencing was performed with immunoSEQ multiplex PCR; in TCRdb, only in-frame clones are kept and a portion is missing. Clonal size and the V and J genes are those of that table, whereas D and trimming came from the DNA. The data show 250,000 to 350,000 clones, 86% seen once.

The sequence was obtained from a woman in her 30s with active or convalescent COVID-19. Material: peripheral blood. The chain carries TRBV4-3 and TRBJ2-5, with TRBD2 as a possible D gene (6 bases). The CDR3 protein is CASSQEVGGTQYF. The CDR3 DNA sequence: TGCGCCAGCAGCCAGGAGGTCGGGGGGACCCAGTACTTC.